This T cell receptor beta chain came from a study of breast tumors, draining lymph nodes, adjacent tissues. Study-level results: Data only fit, rather than demonstrated, lymph node origin of most tumor T cells. Most tumor T cells seemingly derive from lymph node, then expand in tumor. Tumors had less TCR diversity than lymph nodes, more than nontumor tissue. Luminal-like breast cancer showed significantly greater tumor-nontumor repertoire similarity than basal-like breast cancer did.

Samples came from axillary lymph nodes draining the breast cancer. MiXCR, applied by TCRdb to the multiplex PCR reads, yields one record per CDR3 protein. The repertoire holds roughly 130,000 distinct CDR3 sequences, about 33% seen once, with approximately 2.2% in the top ten. This clonotype has a count of ten or more. The antigen is unknown. Germline CDR1 SGHRS, CDR2 YFSETQ. V was clipped by 4 bases and J by 7 bases, with 15 bases between them. The CDR3 runs 14 residues. This sequence originates from a female donor with breast cancer. Some clones in this sample may be carry-over from other donors' samples. The sequenced material came from axillary lymph node tissue. This rearrangement joins TRBV5-1 to TRBJ2-1; D may be TRBD1 (7 bases). CDR3 sequence reads: CASSLGTAGNEQFF. For the CDR3, the DNA is TGCGCCAGCAGCCTCGGGACAGCGGGTAATGAGCAGTTCTTC.